This T cell receptor beta chain was captured by sequencing in a study of blood T cell repertoires in COVID-19. Across the whole study: In each case, the material was cDNA or gDNA derived from T cells, B-cell-depleted T cells, or PBMCs.

The V and J ends lost 4 bases and 2 bases, in that order; junction bases with no gene match: 4. Germline-derived CDR1 and CDR2 are KGHDR and SFDVKD. The length of the CDR3 is 16 residues. The assay was immunoSEQ multiplex PCR, and TCRdb's table has in-frame clones only and misses some. The sample comprises roughly 140,000 clones, about nine tenths of which are singletons, and over 9.5% rests with the top ten. A single count supports this clone. The sequence was obtained from a man aged 45-65 years with active or convalescent COVID-19. The sample consisted of peripheral blood. The chain recombines TRBV24-1 with TRBJ2-6, with 7 bases matching TRBD1. CDR3: CATSENRGAGANVLTF. The CDR3 DNA sequence: TGTGCCACCAGTGAGAACAGGGGAGCTGGGGCCAACGTCCTGACTTTC.